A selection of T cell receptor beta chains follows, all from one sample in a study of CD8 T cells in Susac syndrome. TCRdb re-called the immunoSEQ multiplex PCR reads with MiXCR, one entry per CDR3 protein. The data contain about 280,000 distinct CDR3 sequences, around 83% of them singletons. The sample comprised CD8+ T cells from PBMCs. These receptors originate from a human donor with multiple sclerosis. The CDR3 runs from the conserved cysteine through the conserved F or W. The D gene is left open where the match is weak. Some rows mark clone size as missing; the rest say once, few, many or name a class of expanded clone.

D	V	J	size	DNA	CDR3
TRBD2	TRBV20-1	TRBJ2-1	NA	TGCAGTGTCGACGTTAGCGGGAGGGGTTATAACAATGAGCAGTTCTTC	CSVDVSGRGYNNEQFF
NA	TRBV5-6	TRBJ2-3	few	TGTGCCAGCAGCAACCATCTCCGGAGTACGCAGTATTTT	CASSNHLRSTQYF
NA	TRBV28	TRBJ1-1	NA	TGTGCCAGCAGTCGCACAGTGGGTGGGACTGAAGCTTTCTTT	CASSRTVGGTEAFF
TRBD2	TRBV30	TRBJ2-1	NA	TGTGCCTGGAGTGACCTGGGACTAGGAAATTACAATGAGCAGTTCTTC	CAWSDLGLGNYNEQFF
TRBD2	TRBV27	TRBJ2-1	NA	TGTGCCAGCGGCAGCAGCGGGAGTGGGAGCTCCTACAATGAGCAGTTCTTC	CASGSSGSGSSYNEQFF
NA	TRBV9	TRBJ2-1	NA	TGTGCCAGCAGCGTAGGGTTTTACAATGAGCAGTTCTTC	CASSVGFYNEQFF
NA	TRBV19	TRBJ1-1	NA	TGTGCCAGTAGTATCCCCCCATTGAGCGGGGCTTACCCCCTGAAATATAGCACTGAAGCTTTCTTT	CASSIPPLSGAYPLKYSTEAFF
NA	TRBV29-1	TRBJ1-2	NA	TGCAGCGTTGAAGAAGTCAGATCTAACTATGGCTACACCTTC	CSVEEVRSNYGYTF
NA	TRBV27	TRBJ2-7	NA	TGTGCCAGCAGTTTCTTGCCTAACTCCTACGAGCAGTACTTC	CASSFLPNSYEQYF
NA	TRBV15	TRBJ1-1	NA	TGTGCCACCAGCAGAGATGGCAGGAACACTGAAGCTTTCTTT	CATSRDGRNTEAFF
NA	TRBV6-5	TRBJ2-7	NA	TGTGCCGGCAGTTACACTACCTCCTACGAGCAGTACTTC	CAGSYTTSYEQYF
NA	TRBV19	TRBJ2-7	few	TGTGCCAGTAGAGGGGGTCCCGAGCAGTACTTC	CASRGGPEQYF
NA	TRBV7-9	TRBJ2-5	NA	TGTGCCAGCAGCTTAAGGCGAGGCCTCCAAGAGACCCAGTACTTC	CASSLRRGLQETQYF
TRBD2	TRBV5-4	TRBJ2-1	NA	TGTGCCAGCAGTATGGGGACTAGCGGAGAGCAGTTCTTC	CASSMGTSGEQFF
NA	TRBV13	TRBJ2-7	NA	TGTGCCAGCAGCTTAGCCCCAGCGAGAGAGCAGTACTTC	CASSLAPAREQYF
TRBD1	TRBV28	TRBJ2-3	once	TGTGCCAGCAGTTTACCCGAACAGGGGGGCACAGATACGCAGTATTTT	CASSLPEQGGTDTQYF
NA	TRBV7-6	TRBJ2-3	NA	TGTGCCAGCAGCTTACTAGCAAACACAGATACGCAGTATTTT	CASSLLANTDTQYF
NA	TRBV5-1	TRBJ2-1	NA	TGCGCCAGCAGCTTGGGACTAGCCTACAATGAGCAGTTCTTC	CASSLGLAYNEQFF
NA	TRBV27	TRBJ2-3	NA	TGTGCCAGCAGTTTATGGGACAGCACAGATACGCAGTATTTT	CASSLWDSTDTQYF
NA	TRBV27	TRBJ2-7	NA	TGTGCCAGCAGTTTATCGTCCAGCTTCTCCTACGAGCAGTACTTC	CASSLSSSFSYEQYF
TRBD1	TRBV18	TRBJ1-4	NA	TGTGCCAGCTCTTCTCGGACAGGGAGGATTGAAAAACTGTTTTTT	CASSSRTGRIEKLFF
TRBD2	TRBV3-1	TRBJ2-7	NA	TGTGCCAGCAGCCCAAGTATAACTAGCGGGACCTACGAGCAGTACTTC	CASSPSITSGTYEQYF
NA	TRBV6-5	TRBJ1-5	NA	TGTGCCAGTCCCGAGGCGCGCAATCAGCCCCAGCATTTT	CASPEARNQPQHF
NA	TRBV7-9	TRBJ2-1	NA	TGTGCCAGCAGCTTAGTTTTGGCGTATGGGCGGTATACTTTGGATGAGCAGTTCTTC	CASSLVLAYGRYTLDEQFF
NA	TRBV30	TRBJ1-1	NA	TGTGCCTGGAGGCTGGGGTACAACACTGAAGCTTTCTTT	CAWRLGYNTEAFF
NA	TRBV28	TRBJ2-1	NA	TGTGCCAGCAGTACCCGACTCCTAGCGACCAGCTCCTACAATGAGCAGTTCTTC	CASSTRLLATSSYNEQFF
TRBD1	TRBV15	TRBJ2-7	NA	TGTGCCACCAGGCGGACAGGGGGCTCAGACGAGCAGTACTTC	CATRRTGGSDEQYF
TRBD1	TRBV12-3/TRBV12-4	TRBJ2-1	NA	TGTGCCAGCAGTCTCCCGGGACAGGGAAGTAATGAGCAGTTCTTC	CASSLPGQGSNEQFF
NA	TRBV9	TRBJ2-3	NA	TGTGCCAGCAGCGTAGAGGGTAGCGGTGGTACGCAGTATTTT	CASSVEGSGGTQYF
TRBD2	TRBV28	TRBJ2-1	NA	TGTGCCAGCAGTCCCGGACTAGCCCAGGCCGATGAGCAGTTCTTC	CASSPGLAQADEQFF
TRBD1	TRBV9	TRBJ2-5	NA	TGTGCCAGCAGCGCCGGACAGGGGGCAGGGGAGACCCAGTACTTC	CASSAGQGAGETQYF
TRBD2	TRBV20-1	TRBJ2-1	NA	TGCAGTGCTAGGGATACTAGCGGGAGAGCCTTGGGCGAGCAGTTCTTC	CSARDTSGRALGEQFF
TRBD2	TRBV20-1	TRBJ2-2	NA	TGCAGTGCTCAGACTAGCGGGAGGGAATCCACCGGGGAGCTGTTTTTT	CSAQTSGRESTGELFF
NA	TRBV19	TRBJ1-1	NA	TGTGCCAGTAGTAACCAACAGGGCTTGGGCACTGAAGCTTTCTTT	CASSNQQGLGTEAFF
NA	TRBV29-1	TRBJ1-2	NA	TGCAGCGTTGATGAGTCGGGTGACGCTAACTATGGCTACACCTTC	CSVDESGDANYGYTF
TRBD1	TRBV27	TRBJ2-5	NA	TGTGCCAGCAGTTCGCCGCCCGGGACAGGTTCACAAGAGACCCAGTACTTC	CASSSPPGTGSQETQYF
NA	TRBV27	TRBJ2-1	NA	TGTGCCAGCGGGTTACAGGGTCAGGATGAGCAGTTCTTC	CASGLQGQDEQFF
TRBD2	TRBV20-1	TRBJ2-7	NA	TGCAGTGCTAGGGGGGGAGCGGGAGCGATCTCCTACGAGCAGTACTTC	CSARGGAGAISYEQYF
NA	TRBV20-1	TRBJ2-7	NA	TGCAGTGCTAGAGATGAGTACGAGCAGTACTTC	CSARDEYEQYF
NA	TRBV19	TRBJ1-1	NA	TGTGCCAGTAGGACACAGGGGAACACTGAAGCTTTCTTT	CASRTQGNTEAFF
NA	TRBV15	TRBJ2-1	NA	TGTGCCACCAGCAGGTCGGGACGGGAGTCCCGTGGTGAGCAGTTCTTC	CATSRSGRESRGEQFF
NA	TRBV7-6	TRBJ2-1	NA	TGTGCCAGCAGCTTAGCGGGAGTCGAGAACAATGAGCAGTTCTTC	CASSLAGVENNEQFF
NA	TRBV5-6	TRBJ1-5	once	TGTGCCAGCAGCTTGATGCAGGAGAATTATAGCAATCAGCCCCAGCATTTT	CASSLMQENYSNQPQHF
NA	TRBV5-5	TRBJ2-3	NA	TGTGCCAGCAGCTTATATTGGACAAGGGGACGGGATACGCAGTATTTT	CASSLYWTRGRDTQYF
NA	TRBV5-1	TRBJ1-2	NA	TGCGCCAGCAGCTGGGGCCACCTGCCTAACTATGGCTACACCTTC	CASSWGHLPNYGYTF